The T cell receptor (beta chain) under discussion was sequenced for a study of CD8+ T cells in alopecia areata. About this clone: Its antigen remains unknown.

RNA extraction and reverse transcription yielded cDNA as sequencing template. Measured with immunoSEQ multiplex PCR; TCRdb has only the in-frame clones, and not every one. The sample yields over 150,000 clones, more than 55% seen once. The CDR3 length is 15 residues. CDR1 and CDR2 (germline): SGHDT, YYEEEE. Trimming took off 2 bases at V and 0 bases at J, with 11 bases between the two ends. Findings of the study overall: When scalp samples are sequenced, resident alphabeta T cells of normal skin are also captured.

V gene TRBV5-6 combines with J gene TRBJ1-2; possible D gene TRBD1, 5 bases. The sequence was obtained from a human donor in good health. The sample consisted of CD8+ T cells sorted from blood. CDR3 nucleotides: TGTGCCAGCAGCTTTTTGACAGCCGCTAACTATGGCTACACCTTC. Its protein product is CASSFLTAANYGYTF.